Each of the 2 T cell receptor beta chains below was sequenced from the same sample in a study of blood T cell repertoires in COVID-19. Clones were sequenced by immunoSEQ multiplex PCR, and TCRdb holds only the in-frame ones, with some missing. The data show around 200,000 clones, approximately 84% seen once. Sample: peripheral blood. These TCRs come from a human donor with acute or convalescent COVID-19. The donor label of this sample is uncertain.

V usage is TRBV9 and J usage is TRBJ2-2, with 9 nucleotides matching TRBD1. The CDR3 extends over 16 amino acids. The germline gives CDR1 SGDLS, CDR2 YYNGEE. V shed 1 base, J shed 6 bases, and the junction held 7 bases outside the gene matches. DNA of the CDR3: TGTGCCAGCAGCGTAAACCCCGGGACAGGGTCCGGGGAGCTGTTTTTT. This gives the protein CASSVNPGTGSGELFF.

The V and J genes are TRBV5-1 and TRBJ2-3, with TRBD2 matching 9 bases. This CDR3 region has 14 residues. Germline V gives CDR1 SGHRS, CDR2 YFSETQ. V shed 5 bases, J shed 6 bases, and the junction held 7 bases outside the gene matches. CDR3 DNA: TGCGCCAGCAGTGCGGGGGGGCCCCCGGATACGCAGTATTTT. This translates into CASSAGGPPDTQYF.